These 5 T cell receptor beta chains were sequenced from one sample in a study of control samples from healthy donors and cancer patients. Measured with immunoSEQ multiplex PCR; TCRdb has only the in-frame clones, and not every one. The sample has 2,500 to 3,000 clones, around 94% seen once. Specimen: PBMCs. These receptors all come from a man in his sixties or seventies with lung cancer.

The chain couples TRBV7-2 to TRBJ2-1; D is unclear. Per germline, CDR1 SGHTA and CDR2 FQGNSA. The V gene lost 1 base and the J gene lost 0 bases, with 4 bases spanning the gap. This CDR3 is 14 amino acids long. The CDR3 here is CASSLDSSYNEQFF. The CDR3 DNA sequence: TGTGCCAGCAGCTTAGATAGCTCCTACAATGAGCAGTTCTTC.

The gene calls are TRBV25-1 and TRBJ1-6; TRBD1 agrees at 12 bases. J lost 9 bases, V lost 4 bases, and 4 bases had no gene match. CDR1 is MGHDK, CDR2 SYGVNS, per germline. The CDR3 length is 15 residues. As DNA, the CDR3 is TGTGCCAGCAGTGGAAGGGGACAGGGGGCTTCACCCCTCCACTTT. As protein: CASSGRGQGASPLHF. The entire variable domain, with the rest obtained from reference TRBV25-1 and TRBJ1-6, is as follows: EADIYQTPRYLVIGTGKKITLECSQTMGHDKMYWYQQDPGMELHLIHYSYGVNSTEKGDLSSESTVSRIRTEHFPLTLESARPSHTSQYLCASSGRGQGASPLHFGNGTRLTVT.

The V and J genes are TRBV9 and TRBJ1-4, with 9 bases that match TRBD1. V trimming: 4 bases; J trimming: 8 bases; junction bases outside the gene matches: 9. Germline V gene data show CDR1 as SGDLS and CDR2 as YYNGEE. CDR3 size: 15 residues. In DNA, the CDR3 is TGTGCCAGCAGCCCCACGCCCGGGACAGGGGAAAAACTGTTTTTT. Translated, it gives CASSPTPGTGEKLFF.

V and J are TRBV19 and TRBJ2-2; 16 positions match TRBD2. V dropped 7 bases and J dropped 6; count of bases not matched to a gene: 5. In germline, CDR1 is LNHDA, CDR2 SQIVND (reference sequence). There are 16 residues in the CDR3. DNA for the CDR3: TGTGCCAGTAAAAAGGGACTAGCGGGGGGGTCCGGGGAGCTGTTTTTT. Encoded protein: CASKKGLAGGSGELFF.

The chain links TRBV3-1 (or the pseudogene TRBV3-2) to TRBJ2-2; D remains unclear. Trimming shortened V by 4 bases and J by 8 bases, and 11 bases separated the two germline ends. Germline loops: CDR1 LGHDT, CDR2 YNNKEL (reference sequence). The CDR3 sequence is 13 residues long. In DNA form, the CDR3 reads TGTGCCAGCAGCCTCGGACGTGTTGGGGAGCTGTTTTTT. Translating it yields CASSLGRVGELFF.